A single T cell receptor (beta chain) is shown here with its context. Its cognate antigen is unknown. Primers for the PCR totalled 60 Vbeta and 13 Jbeta. Profiling relied on immunoSEQ multiplex PCR, and the TCRdb table lists in-frame clones only, not all of them. The sample holds about 160,000 clones, approximately 78% seen once. The entry originates in a study of cytomegalovirus exposure and HLA in healthy donors. Study-level findings and limits: Testing in vitro showed a few CMV-associated chains specific for CMV antigens. Association of 15,000 to 20,000 TCR beta sequences with HLA alleles was found at 0.05 false discovery rate in a later analysis. Serostatus for CMV was the only available immune exposure information.

The V gene end was trimmed by 4 bases and the J gene end by 5 bases; junction bases not matched to a gene: 8. Germline V lookup: CDR1 MGHDK, CDR2 SYGVNS. CDR3 length: 14 residues. Material: PBMCs. This clonotype was obtained from a woman aged 18-35 years in good health and CMV-seronegative. The chain employs TRBV25-1 and TRBJ2-7; TRBD1 agrees at 7 bases. The CDR3 loop is CASSVGRGYDEQYF. CDR3 bases: TGTGCCAGCAGTGTAGGCAGGGGGTACGACGAGCAGTACTTC.